Listed here are 2 T cell receptor beta chains from one sample, sequenced in a study of cytomegalovirus exposure and HLA in healthy donors (dated by TCRdb to 2016 to 2017). To prepare the library, the immunoSEQ multiplex PCR assay was applied. A mixture of 60 forward primers for TCR Vbeta segments and 13 reverse primers for TCR Jbeta segments was used in the multiplex PCR. TCRdb took over this immuneACCESS table, retaining in-frame rearrangements with V and J assigned. Such tables are incomplete; in checked studies, under half of the missing clones stem from an unresolved V gene, and the remainder is unexplained. The sample yields about 98,000 clones; around 81% were counted once. The ten largest account for under 4.5% of the sample. The sample comprised PBMCs. These receptors all come from a female donor in good health and CMV-seropositive.

This clone was seen just once. The rearrangement uses TRBV23-1 and TRBJ1-5; weak D call: TRBD1 (5 bases). TRBV23-1 is reported as an ORF; its role is uncertain. V was trimmed by 3 bases and J by 3 bases, leaving 15 bases between them. CDR3 length equals 16 residues. The CDR3 spells CASSHAGVADNQPQHF. CDR3 DNA sequence: TGCGCCAGCAGTCACGCGGGGGTAGCGGACAATCAGCCCCAGCATTTT.

The CDR3 coding sequence is TGTGCCAGCAGCTTAGCCAGGGCCTACGAGCAGTACTTC. This encodes CASSLARAYEQYF. V gene TRBV11-2 combines with J gene TRBJ2-7; weak D call: TRBD1 (5 bases). CDR1 is SGHAT, CDR2 FQNNGV, per germline. CDR3 length equals 13 residues. Trimming cost V 1 base and J 2 bases, with 6 bases left between them.